The 30 T cell receptor beta chains given below trace back to one sample, sequenced in a study of T cells in localized non-small cell lung cancer (dated by TCRdb to 2018 to 2021). Library prep was done by the immunoSEQ multiplex PCR assay. This immuneACCESS table, as held by TCRdb, lists in-frame sequences with V and J called but not all clones. Of the missing ones, under half trace to an unresolved V gene in checked studies; the others have no known cause. For this sample the table gives nearly 11,000 clones, of which approximately 90% were detected only once. The ten largest account for approximately 13% of the sample. The source was peripheral blood, collected before any cancer treatment. The source of these receptors is a male donor at least 60 years old with stage III lung adenocarcinoma.

DNA for the CDR3: TGTGCCAGCTCCGAAAACTCCGGCCACCAAGAGACCCAGTACTTC. This gives the protein CASSENSGHQETQYF. This sequence joins TRBV11-3 and TRBJ2-5, with D hard to call. V was pared by 8 bases and J by 0 bases, with 16 bases between. There are 15 residues in the CDR3. In germline, CDR1 is SGHNT, CDR2 YENEEA.

The chain uses TRBV7-6 and TRBJ2-3, with D perhaps TRBD2 (6 bases). CDR3 length: 17 residues. Germline CDR1 reads SGHVS; CDR2 reads FNYEAQ. The V end lost 1 base, the J end lost 4 bases, and 18 bases lay between the germline ends. CDR3 protein: CASSLGIGTSPADTQYF. In DNA form, the CDR3 reads TGTGCCAGCAGCTTAGGAATAGGGACTTCGCCAGCAGATACGCAGTATTTT. Combining the CDR3 with reference TRBV7-6 and TRBJ2-3 gives the whole variable domain GAGVSQSPRYKVTKRGQDVALRCDPISGHVSLYWYRQALGQGPEFLTYFNYEAQQDKSGLPNDRFSAERPEGSISTLTIQRTEQRDSAMYRCASSLGIGTSPADTQYFGPGTRLTVL.

The chain is built from TRBV30 and TRBJ1-3; a weak D match, TRBD1 (5 bases). This CDR3 comprises 14 residues. Germline V gene data show CDR1 as GTSNPN and CDR2 as SVGIG (reference sequence). Trimming took 3 bases from V and 0 from J, leaving 9 bases between them. DNA of the CDR3: TGTGCCTGGAGGGGAGGGACCTCTGGAAACACCATATATTTT. This translates into CAWRGGTSGNTIYF. The full variable domain, in which reference TRBV30 and TRBJ1-3 provide the parts outside the CDR3, is SQTIHQWPATLVQPVGSPLSLECTVEGTSNPNLYWYRQAAGRGLQLLFYSVGIGQISSEVPQNLSASRPQDRQFILSSKKLLLSDSGFYLCAWRGGTSGNTIYFGEGSWLTVV.

The chain has TRBV28 and TRBJ1-1; D possibly corresponds to TRBD1 (5 bases). This CDR3 is built from 15 residues. V was cut by 6 bases and J by 10 bases, with 24 bases left in between. CDR1 MDHEN and CDR2 SYDVKM come from the germline V gene. The CDR3 loop reads CASSKIRGRPGLAFF. DNA of the CDR3: TGTGCCAGCAGCAAGATCCGGGGAAGACCAGGGTTAGCTTTCTTT.

This chain uses TRBV28 with TRBJ2-7; 10 bases agree with TRBD1. Germline CDR1 is MDHEN and CDR2 is SYDVKM. The CDR3 length is 17 residues. V lost 6 bases, J lost 3 bases, and 14 bases stayed unmatched. CDR3 amino acids: CASSPTLGTGAFYEQYF. CDR3 nucleotides: TGTGCCAGCAGCCCGACGCTGGGGACAGGGGCGTTCTACGAGCAGTACTTC.

The V call is TRBV4-2, the J call TRBJ2-6, with D maybe TRBD1 (5 bases). The ends were cut back, 5 bases at V and 0 bases at J, with 8 bases in the middle. Germline CDR1 reads LGHNA; CDR2 reads YNFKEQ. CDR3 length equals 15 residues. DNA for the CDR3: TGTGCCAGCAGCGCCACAGGCTCTGGGGCCAACGTCCTGACTTTC. Translated: CASSATGSGANVLTF.

The chain joins TRBV27 to TRBJ2-1, with D perhaps assigned TRBD1 or TRBD2 (5 bases each). CDR1 and CDR2 from the germline V gene are MNHEY and SMNVEV (reference sequence). This CDR3 is 12 amino acids long. V lost 4 bases, J lost 10 bases, and 11 bases lay in between. CDR3 protein: CASSSVEGEQFF. As DNA, the CDR3 is TGTGCCAGCAGTTCAGTCGAGGGGGAGCAGTTCTTC.

This rearrangement joins TRBV4-1 to TRBJ2-1, with 7 bases lining up with TRBD2. Germline V gene sequence: CDR1 MGHRA, CDR2 YSYEKL. V was clipped by 4 bases and J by 7 bases; unmatched bases: 4. The CDR3 has 13 residues. The CDR3 DNA sequence: TGCGCCAGCAGCCTGGAGGGAGGGAATGAGCAGTTCTTC. As protein: CASSLEGGNEQFF.

This chain connects TRBV5-1 to TRBJ2-1, with D perhaps matching TRBD2 (5 bases). Germline CDR1 reads SGHRS; CDR2 reads YFSETQ. V lost 2 bases, J lost 6 bases, and 12 bases lay in between. CDR3 length: 14 residues. The chain's CDR3 is CASSFSSRANEQFF. The CDR3 DNA reads as TGCGCCAGCAGCTTTTCTAGCCGAGCCAATGAGCAGTTCTTC.

The genes are TRBV6-5 and TRBJ1-6; 7 nucleotides align to TRBD1. The trim removed 5 bases at V and 8 bases at J, leaving 9 bases unmatched. The length of the CDR3 is 15 residues. CDR1 and CDR2 (germline): MNHEY, SVGAGI. The CDR3 coding sequence is TGTGCCAGCAGTCCTTACAGGGGAATACATTCACCCCTCCACTTT. Its protein is CASSPYRGIHSPLHF.

This chain uses TRBV19 with TRBJ2-7, with D tentatively TRBD2 (5 bases). Germline CDR1 LNHDA, CDR2 SQIVND (reference sequence). This CDR3 is built from 13 residues. V lost 5 bases and J lost 4, with 12 bases in between. For the CDR3, the DNA is TGTGCCAGTAGTGGAGAAGGACTTTACGAGCAGTACTTC. Its protein product is CASSGEGLYEQYF.

The chain combines TRBV5-1 with TRBJ1-1; 7 bases fit TRBD1. V shed 0 bases and J 2 bases; nucleotides not matched to a gene: 4. The germline V gene has CDR1 SGHRS and CDR2 YFSETQ. The CDR3 is 15 residues long. The CDR3 region is CASSLEQGLNTEAFF. CDR3 nucleotide sequence: TGCGCCAGCAGCTTGGAACAGGGGCTAAACACTGAAGCTTTCTTT.

The chain has TRBV4-1 and TRBJ1-2, with a possible D match to TRBD1 (6 bases). Between the trimmed V and J ends, which lost 0 bases and 8 bases, there was a span of 19 bases. Germline CDR1 MGHRA, CDR2 YSYEKL. CDR3 size: 16 residues. As DNA, the CDR3 is TGCGCCAGCAGCCAAGATGGGGCAACAGGGATCTACGGCTACACCTTC. The encoded protein is CASSQDGATGIYGYTF.

The sample holds one count of this clone. CDR3 region: CASSQEQLFSYNEQFF. The CDR3 DNA follows: TGCGCCAGCAGCCAAGAACAGCTTTTCTCCTACAATGAGCAGTTCTTC. V and J are TRBV4-3 and TRBJ2-1; the D is unclear. Between the trimmed V and J ends, which lost 0 bases and 0 bases, there was a span of 9 bases. The CDR3 is made up of 16 amino acids. Germline V gene lookup returns CDR1 LGHNA and CDR2 YSLEER.

The V and J genes are TRBV19 and TRBJ1-1; D unclear. Between the trimmed V and J ends, which lost 0 bases and 1 base, there was a span of 12 bases. CDR1 LNHDA and CDR2 SQIVND come from the germline V gene (reference sequence). The CDR3 covers 16 residues. The CDR3 DNA reads TGTGCCAGTAGTATAGAGCACGGACCCAAGAACACTGAAGCTTTCTTT. Protein product: CASSIEHGPKNTEAFF. The full variable domain, with the rest looked up from reference TRBV19 and TRBJ1-1, is DGGITQSPKYLFRKEGQNVTLSCEQNLNHDAMYWYRQDPGQGLRLIYYSQIVNDFQKGDIAEGYSVSREKKESFPLTVTSAQKNPTAFYLCASSIEHGPKNTEAFFGQGTRLTVV.

The rearrangement uses TRBV30 and TRBJ2-7; D is undetermined. Germline assignment: CDR1 GTSNPN and CDR2 SVGIG (reference sequence). The CDR3 sequence is 11 residues long. V lost 1 base and J 3 bases, leaving 4 bases between the germline ends. CDR3 nucleotide sequence: TGTGCCTGGAGTGACAGCTACGAGCAGTACTTC. The encoded protein is CAWSDSYEQYF.

The chain employs TRBV7-8 and TRBJ2-7, with D tentatively TRBD1 (6 bases). CDR1 SGHVS and CDR2 FQNEAQ come from the germline V gene. The CDR3 length is 13 residues. Deletions cut 5 bases from V and 6 bases from J, with 14 bases between. The CDR3 is CASSPQGISEQYF. The CDR3 DNA reads TGTGCCAGCAGCCCACAGGGTATCTCCGAGCAGTACTTC.

This rearrangement joins TRBV18 to TRBJ2-1, with TRBD2 matching over 14 bases. V lost 5 bases and J lost 2; bases outside the gene matches: 14. This CDR3 contains 20 residues. Germline V CDR1 and CDR2: KGHSH, LQKENI. CDR3 DNA sequence: TGTGCCAGCTCAGAGGTTTCCGGGACTAGCGGGAGAGGGGCCTACAATGAGCAGTTCTTC. This encodes CASSEVSGTSGRGAYNEQFF. Complete variable domain (other parts from reference TRBV18 and TRBJ2-1): NAGVMQNPRHLVRRRGQEARLRCSPMKGHSHVYWYRQLPEEGLKFMVYLQKENIIDESGMPKERFSAEFPKEGPSILRIQQVVRGDSAAYFCASSEVSGTSGRGAYNEQFFGPGTRLTVL.

This clone was seen only a few times. The J gene is TRBJ1-2, the V gene TRBV6-5; D gene ambiguous. Germline CDR1 is MNHEY and CDR2 is SVGAGI. This CDR3 has 15 amino acids. V gave up 7 bases and J gave up 6 bases, with 21 bases separating them. The chain's CDR3 is CASKSAWADNNGYTF. The DNA for the CDR3 is TGTGCCAGCAAGTCCGCGTGGGCAGACAATAATGGCTACACCTTC.

The gene calls are TRBV19 and TRBJ1-5; weak D call: TRBD1 (5 bases). Trimming shortened V by 5 bases and J by 4 bases, and 15 bases separated the two germline ends. The CDR3 contains 15 residues. The germline CDR1 and CDR2 sequences are LNHDA and SQIVND (reference sequence). The CDR3 loop is CASSAARGNNQPQHF. Written as DNA, the CDR3 is TGTGCCAGTAGTGCTGCGAGGGGAAATAATCAGCCCCAGCATTTT.

The genes are TRBV27 and TRBJ1-5; no reliable D call. Trimming left V 3 bases short and J 2 bases short, with 5 bases between. In germline, CDR1 is MNHEY, CDR2 SMNVEV (reference sequence). The CDR3 has 13 amino acids. The CDR3 DNA sequence: TGTGCCAGCAGTTTGAGGGGCAATCAGCCCCAGCATTTT. Protein product: CASSLRGNQPQHF.

V and J are TRBV5-1 and TRBJ2-1; 8 bases match TRBD1. The CDR3 covers 15 residues. V was clipped by 2 bases and J by 9 bases; unmatched bases: 10. The V gene's germline CDR1 is SGHRS and CDR2 YFSETQ. The chain's CDR3 is CASSFPGQAMGEQFF. CDR3 nucleotide sequence: TGCGCCAGCAGCTTCCCGGGACAGGCTATGGGTGAGCAGTTCTTC.

J is TRBJ2-3 and V is TRBV11-2, with 7 bases matching TRBD2. The V segment lost 5 bases and the J segment 6 bases; nucleotides outside the gene matches: 11. The CDR3 runs 15 residues. From germline, CDR1 is SGHAT and CDR2 FQNNGV. DNA of the CDR3: TGTGCCAGCAGCCACCCCCGGGGTAGCGGGGATACGCAGTATTTT. Translating gives CASSHPRGSGDTQYF. Full variable domain (missing parts from reference TRBV11-2 and TRBJ2-3): EAGVAQSPRYKIIEKRQSVAFWCNPISGHATLYWYQQILGQGPKLLIQFQNNGVVDDSQLPKDRFSAERLKGVDSTLKIQPAKLEDSAVYLCASSHPRGSGDTQYFGPGTRLTVL.

The rearrangement joins TRBV6-5 to TRBJ1-1; D uncertain. The CDR3 extends over 12 amino acids. CDR1 and CDR2 (germline): MNHEY, SVGAGI. V was clipped by 7 bases and J by 4 bases, with 10 bases between them. The CDR3 region is CASNGVGTEAFF. DNA for the CDR3: TGTGCCAGCAATGGAGTGGGCACTGAAGCTTTCTTT.

The V and J genes are TRBV5-6 and TRBJ1-1, with 8 bases lining up with TRBD1. Germline CDR1 and CDR2: SGHDT and YYEEEE. The CDR3 loop spans 13 amino acids. J lost 8 bases, V lost 1 base, and 4 bases had no gene match. CDR3 residues: CASSLSGGGEAFF. CDR3 DNA: TGTGCCAGCAGCTTGTCAGGGGGCGGAGAAGCTTTCTTT.

The chain is built from TRBV5-6 and TRBJ2-7, with a weak D call TRBD2 (6 bases). V lost 4 bases and J lost 3, with 14 bases in between. Germline-derived CDR1 and CDR2 are SGHDT and YYEEEE. The CDR3 contains 14 residues. The chain's CDR3 is CASSLGLNYYEQYF. The DNA of the CDR3 is TGTGCCAGCAGCCTGGGACTCAACTACTACGAGCAGTACTTC.

The J gene is TRBJ1-2, the V gene TRBV2; tentative D call: TRBD1 (5 bases). The CDR3 loop spans 12 amino acids. V lost 5 bases and J lost 8, with 12 bases in between. CDR1 and CDR2 from the germline V gene are SNHLY and FYNNEI. The CDR3 region has the DNA TGTGCCAGCAGTTGGGGGGAGGACGGCTACACCTTC. Protein: CASSWGEDGYTF.

This clone was detected once. CDR3 protein: CASSGTGVTGELFF. In DNA form, the CDR3 reads TGTGCCAGCAGTGGGACAGGGGTCACCGGGGAGCTGTTTTTT. The chain combines TRBV11-2 with TRBJ2-2; 10 bases align to TRBD1. V shed 6 bases and J 4 bases; nucleotides not matched to a gene: 2. CDR1 and CDR2 (germline): SGHAT, FQNNGV. The CDR3 has 14 amino acids.

The CDR3 region is CASSSGGQTGEQYF. CDR3 coding DNA: TGTGCCAGCAGTTCCGGCGGACAAACAGGGGAGCAGTACTTC. J is TRBJ2-7 and V is TRBV6-5, with TRBD1 as a possible D gene (6 bases). CDR1 is MNHEY and CDR2 is SVGAGI in the germline V gene. V dropped 4 bases and J dropped 7 bases, with 17 bases sitting between them. The CDR3 has 14 amino acids.

J is TRBJ1-4 and V is TRBV19; D may be TRBD1 (6 bases). Trimming took off 5 bases at V and 8 bases at J, with 18 bases between the two ends. Looked up from germline, CDR1 is LNHDA and CDR2 is SQIVND (reference sequence). The CDR3 runs to 15 residues. This chain's CDR3 is CASSAATGIGEKLFF. CDR3 nucleotide sequence: TGTGCCAGTAGTGCCGCCACAGGGATTGGAGAAAAACTGTTTTTT. Full variable domain (rest looked up from reference TRBV19 and TRBJ1-4): DGGITQSPKYLFRKEGQNVTLSCEQNLNHDAMYWYRQDPGQGLRLIYYSQIVNDFQKGDIAEGYSVSREKKESFPLTVTSAQKNPTAFYLCASSAATGIGEKLFFGSGTQLSVL.